This TCR beta chain was identified during a study of blood T cell repertoires in COVID-19. At the level of the study: The United States, Italy and Spain supplied acute and convalescent COVID-19 samples.

Method: immunoSEQ multiplex PCR; TCRdb's copy keeps in-frame clones and lacks some. This table has a few hundred thousand clones, around 90% appearing once. Losses at the gene ends were 4 bases for V and 5 bases for J; bases not matched to a gene: 4. The length of the CDR3 is 14 residues. Looked up from germline, CDR1 is SGHRS and CDR2 is YFSETQ. This clone was seen just once. This receptor was taken from a person in their late teens or twenties with COVID-19, enrolled during active disease. The chain couples TRBV5-1 to TRBJ2-2; 8 bases line up with TRBD1. Sequenced sample: peripheral blood. CDR3 sequence: CASSGQGDTGELFF. As DNA, the CDR3 is TGCGCCAGCAGCGGACAGGGTGATACCGGGGAGCTGTTTTTT.